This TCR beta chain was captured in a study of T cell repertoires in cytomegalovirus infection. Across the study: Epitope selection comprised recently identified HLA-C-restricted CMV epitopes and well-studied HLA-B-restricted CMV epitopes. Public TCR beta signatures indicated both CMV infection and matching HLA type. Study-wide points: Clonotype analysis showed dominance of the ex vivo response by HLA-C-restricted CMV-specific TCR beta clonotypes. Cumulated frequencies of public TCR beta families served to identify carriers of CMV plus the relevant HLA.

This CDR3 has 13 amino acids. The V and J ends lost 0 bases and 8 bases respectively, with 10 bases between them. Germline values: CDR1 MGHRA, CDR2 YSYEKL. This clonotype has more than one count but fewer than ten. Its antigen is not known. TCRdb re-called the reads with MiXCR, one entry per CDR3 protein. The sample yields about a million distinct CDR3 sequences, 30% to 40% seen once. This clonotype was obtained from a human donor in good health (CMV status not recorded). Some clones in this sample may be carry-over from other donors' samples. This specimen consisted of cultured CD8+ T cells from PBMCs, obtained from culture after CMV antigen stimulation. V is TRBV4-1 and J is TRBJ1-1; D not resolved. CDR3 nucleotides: TGCGCCAGCAGCCAAGAGGTCGGGATCGAAGCTTTCTTT. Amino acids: CASSQEVGIEAFF.